This T cell receptor beta chain stems from a study of response to subunit inactivated influenza vaccine. MiXCR, applied by TCRdb to the RT-PCR reads, yields one record per CDR3 protein. This table holds about 540,000 distinct CDR3 sequences, approximately 24% found once. Trimming stripped 0 bases from V and 3 bases from J, with 12 bases between. This CDR3 is 15 amino acids long. In germline, CDR1 is DFQATT, CDR2 SNEGSKA (reference sequence). This clonotype has a count of ten or more. This same sample was also part of a study on T cells expressing NK-cell markers. That publication notes: Template switching by 5'RACE with UMIs generated the TCR beta cDNA.

The starting material was CD4+ T cells sorted from PBMCs, obtained approximately 12 days after vaccination. The V and J genes are TRBV20-1 and TRBJ1-5; no reliable D call. The source of this sequence is a man aged 45-65 years who received an inactivated influenza vaccine. The CDR3 loop is CSARDRGRPNQPQHF. The CDR3 DNA sequence: TGCAGTGCTAGAGATCGAGGCAGACCCAATCAGCCCCAGCATTTT.